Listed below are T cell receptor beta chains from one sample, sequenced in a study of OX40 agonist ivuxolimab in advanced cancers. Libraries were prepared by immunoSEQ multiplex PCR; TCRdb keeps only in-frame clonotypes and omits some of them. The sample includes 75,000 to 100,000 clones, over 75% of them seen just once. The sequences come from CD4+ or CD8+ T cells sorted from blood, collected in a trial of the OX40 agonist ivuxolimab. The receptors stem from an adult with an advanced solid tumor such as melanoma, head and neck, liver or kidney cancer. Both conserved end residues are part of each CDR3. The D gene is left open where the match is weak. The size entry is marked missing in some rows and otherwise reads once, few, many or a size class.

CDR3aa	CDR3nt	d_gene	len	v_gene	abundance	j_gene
CASSPAGARGYTF	TGTGCCAGCTCACCAGCCGGGGCCCGGGGCTACACCTTC	.	13	TRBV18	few	TRBJ1-2
CASSPLGDTQYF	TGTGCCAGCTCACCACTGGGAGATACGCAGTATTTT	.	12	TRBV18	.	TRBJ2-3
CASTRGRYGYTF	TGTGCCAGTACGAGGGGGAGGTATGGCTACACCTTC	.	12	TRBV28	once	TRBJ1-2
CASSPGTGGLANEKLFF	TGTGCCAGCTCACCAGGGACAGGGGGCTTGGCTAATGAAAAACTGTTTTTT	TRBD1	17	TRBV18	.	TRBJ1-4
CASSQQGAHGANVLTF	TGTGCCAGCAGCCAACAGGGGGCGCATGGGGCCAACGTCCTGACTTTC	TRBD1	16	TRBV6-6	.	TRBJ2-6
CASSPLADSYEQYF	TGTGCCAGCTCACCACTAGCGGACTCCTACGAGCAGTACTTC	.	14	TRBV18	.	TRBJ2-7
CASSSISSGANVLTF	TGTGCCAGCAGCTCCATCAGTTCCGGGGCCAACGTCCTGACTTTC	.	15	TRBV6-6	.	TRBJ2-6
CASSPQTGVYNEQFF	TGTGCCAGCAGCCCCCAAACGGGGGTCTACAATGAGCAGTTCTTC	.	15	TRBV7-2	.	TRBJ2-1
CASSGQGSNQPQHF	TGTGCCAGCAGTGGACAGGGTAGCAATCAGCCCCAGCATTTT	TRBD1	14	TRBV6-5	.	TRBJ1-5
CASSDTGFSSYEQYF	TGTGCCAGCAGTGATACAGGGTTTTCGTCGTACGAGCAGTACTTC	.	15	TRBV28	.	TRBJ2-7
CASRRQGPGELFF	TGTGCCAGCAGACGACAGGGACCCGGGGAGCTGTTTTTT	TRBD1	13	TRBV2	once	TRBJ2-2
CASSYVVGALKEQYF	TGCGCCAGCAGCTATGTGGTGGGGGCTCTGAAAGAGCAGTACTTC	.	15	TRBV5-1	.	TRBJ2-7
CASTAGAITGELFF	TGTGCCAGCACGGCAGGGGCTATCACCGGGGAGCTGTTTTTT	.	14	TRBV2	few	TRBJ2-2
CASSSRTLAYNEQFF	TGTGCCAGCAGCTCCAGGACATTAGCCTACAATGAGCAGTTCTTC	.	15	TRBV7-2	.	TRBJ2-1
CASSLAGTGGEKLFF	TGTGCCAGCAGCTTAGCAGGAACAGGGGGGGAAAAACTGTTTTTT	TRBD1	15	TRBV7-2	.	TRBJ1-4
CSVGEGGQPQHF	TGCAGCGTGGGGGAGGGGGGGCAGCCCCAGCATTTT	.	12	TRBV29-1	.	TRBJ1-5
CASTLRARAEAFF	TGTGCCAGTACCCTTCGCGCCCGGGCTGAAGCTTTCTTT	.	13	TRBV19	once	TRBJ1-1
CASSIYFGQPQHF	TGTGCCAGTAGTATTTACTTTGGTCAGCCCCAGCATTTT	.	13	TRBV19	.	TRBJ1-5
CASSRQGDTGELFF	TGTGCCAGCAGCAGACAGGGGGATACCGGGGAGCTGTTTTTT	TRBD1	14	TRBV5-5	.	TRBJ2-2
CASSLSVNTEAFF	TGCGCCAGCAGCTTATCCGTGAACACTGAAGCTTTCTTT	.	13	TRBV5-1	.	TRBJ1-1
CASSETPPSSGANVLTF	TGTGCCAGCAGTGAAACACCACCGTCCTCTGGGGCCAACGTCCTGACTTTC	.	17	TRBV2	few	TRBJ2-6
CASSSLGGAGYGYTF	TGTGCCAGCAGCTCCCTCGGAGGGGCCGGCTATGGCTACACCTTC	.	15	TRBV5-6	.	TRBJ1-2
CAIRGGAYTDTQYF	TGTGCCATCAGGGGGGGGGCCTACACAGATACGCAGTATTTT	.	14	TRBV10-3	.	TRBJ2-3
CASPKSLFDSGAGGYTF	TGTGCCAGCCCTAAATCCCTCTTTGATTCGGGGGCCGGTGGCTACACCTTC	.	17	TRBV7-2	.	TRBJ1-2
CASSLSITGADTQYF	TGCGCCAGCAGCTTGAGTATCACAGGGGCAGATACGCAGTATTTT	TRBD1	15	TRBV5-1	.	TRBJ2-3
CASSPQDRAGYTF	TGTGCCAGCTCACCACAGGACAGGGCTGGCTACACCTTC	TRBD1	13	TRBV18	.	TRBJ1-2
CASSGGQGRQPQHF	TGTGCCAGCAGCGGAGGACAGGGCCGTCAGCCCCAGCATTTT	TRBD1	14	TRBV5-1	once	TRBJ1-5
CASSLKGQGSYNEQFF	TGTGCCAGCAGCTTAAAGGGACAGGGCTCCTACAATGAGCAGTTCTTC	TRBD1	16	TRBV11-3	.	TRBJ2-1
CASSFQRNEKLFF	TGTGCCAGCAGCTTCCAACGGAATGAAAAACTGTTTTTT	.	13	TRBV7-8	.	TRBJ1-4
CASSLFRAGEKLFF	TGTGCCAGCAGTTTATTCAGGGCGGGTGAAAAACTGTTTTTT	.	14	TRBV27	.	TRBJ1-4
CATSRDRNYNSPLHF	TGTGCCACCAGCAGAGACAGAAACTATAATTCACCCCTCCACTTT	.	15	TRBV15	.	TRBJ1-6
CASSPGSETQYF	TGTGCCAGCAGCCCCGGGAGTGAGACCCAGTACTTC	.	12	TRBV7-3	.	TRBJ2-5
CASSLQRLAGVTDTQYF	TGTGCCAGCTCACTACAGAGACTAGCGGGGGTCACAGATACGCAGTATTTT	TRBD2	17	TRBV18	.	TRBJ2-3
CASSIPGPSPLHF	TGTGCCAGCAGTATCCCGGGGCCCTCACCCCTCCACTTT	.	13	TRBV28	.	TRBJ1-6
CASSSIGGYSEAFF	TGTGCCAGCAGCTCAATAGGGGGTTACTCTGAAGCTTTCTTT	.	14	TRBV7-2	.	TRBJ1-1
CASSPPGGSTDTQYF	TGTGCCAGCAGCCCCCCGGGGGGGAGCACAGATACGCAGTATTTT	TRBD2	15	TRBV9	.	TRBJ2-3
CASSERTGWAYGYTF	TGTGCCAGCAGTGAACGGACAGGGTGGGCCTATGGCTACACCTTC	TRBD1	15	TRBV6-1	.	TRBJ1-2
CASGWGGNQPQHF	TGTGCCAGCGGTTGGGGGGGGAATCAGCCCCAGCATTTT	.	13	TRBV2	.	TRBJ1-5
CASSFSGLRAFF	TGTGCCAGCAGTTTTTCGGGCTTACGGGCTTTCTTT	.	12	TRBV28	.	TRBJ1-1
CAWSAGGNYGYTF	TGTGCCTGGAGTGCTGGTGGGAACTATGGCTACACCTTC	.	13	TRBV30	.	TRBJ1-2
CASSQDGGIEQFF	TGTGCCAGCTCCCAGGACGGGGGAATTGAGCAGTTCTTC	.	13	TRBV18	.	TRBJ2-1
CASSSHPGGTDTAYEQYF	TGTGCCAGCAGTTCTCACCCGGGGGGGACAGATACAGCTTACGAGCAGTACTTC	.	18	TRBV27	.	TRBJ2-7
CASSIGGGRSYNEQFF	TGTGCCAGTAGTATAGGGGGCGGGAGATCTTACAATGAGCAGTTCTTC	TRBD2	16	TRBV19	.	TRBJ2-1
CASSVELGYTIYF	TGTGCCAGCAGCGTAGAGCTGGGATACACCATATATTTT	.	13	TRBV9	once	TRBJ1-3
CASSRTSGSTDTQYF	TGTGCCAGCAGTCGAACTAGCGGTAGCACAGATACGCAGTATTTT	TRBD2	15	TRBV27	.	TRBJ2-3
CASSLEGGSNQPQHF	TGCGCCAGCAGCTTGGAGGGTGGAAGCAATCAGCCCCAGCATTTT	.	15	TRBV5-1	.	TRBJ1-5
CASGQGAHTEAFF	TGCGCCAGCGGACAGGGGGCCCACACTGAAGCTTTCTTT	TRBD1	13	TRBV4-3	.	TRBJ1-1
CASSLGQGNSPLHF	TGTGCCAGCAGTTTAGGACAGGGCAATTCACCCCTCCACTTT	TRBD1	14	TRBV28	.	TRBJ1-6
CASNTLVGENEKLFF	TGTGCCAGCAACACCCTGGTAGGGGAAAATGAAAAACTGTTTTTT	.	15	TRBV5-5	.	TRBJ1-4
CASSLRSTDSNQPQHF	TGTGCCAGCAGTTTACGCTCGACAGATAGCAATCAGCCCCAGCATTTT	.	16	TRBV6-6	.	TRBJ1-5
CASSEGVSGGQETQYF	TGTGCCAGCAGTGAAGGAGTGTCAGGGGGTCAAGAGACCCAGTACTTC	TRBD1	16	TRBV6-1	.	TRBJ2-5
CASSQDSRRAFF	TGTGCCAGCAGCCAGGACAGTCGGAGGGCTTTCTTT	.	12	TRBV7-9	.	TRBJ1-1
CAWTTGQGYEQYF	TGTGCCTGGACGACGGGACAGGGCTACGAGCAGTACTTC	TRBD1	13	TRBV30	.	TRBJ2-7
CASSRTSGTVYEQYF	TGTGCCAGTAGTAGGACTAGCGGGACCGTCTACGAGCAGTACTTC	TRBD2	15	TRBV19	few	TRBJ2-7
CASSRQGRNQPQHF	TGTGCCAGTAGTCGACAGGGGAGGAATCAGCCCCAGCATTTT	TRBD1	14	TRBV19	once	TRBJ1-5
CASSLVGMIAARTLNTEAFF	TGTGCCAGCAGCTTAGTGGGGATGATAGCAGCACGAACTTTGAACACTGAAGCTTTCTTT	.	20	TRBV7-8	.	TRBJ1-1
CASSRERAAGANVLTF	TGTGCCAGCAGCCGGGAAAGGGCGGCTGGGGCCAACGTCCTGACTTTC	.	16	TRBV14	once	TRBJ2-6
CASSVSRQNTEAFF	TGTGCCAGCAGTGTTAGCAGGCAGAACACTGAAGCTTTCTTT	.	14	TRBV2	.	TRBJ1-1
CASSKSGRGYGYTF	TGTGCCAGTAGTAAGTCGGGACGAGGCTATGGCTACACCTTC	.	14	TRBV19	few	TRBJ1-2
CASSLGTDPNYGYTF	TGCGCCAGCAGCTTGGGGACAGACCCAAACTATGGCTACACCTTC	.	15	TRBV5-1	.	TRBJ1-2